The sequence of this TCR beta chain was determined in a study of T cells after yellow fever vaccination. TCRdb recomputed calls from the 5' RACE reads with MiXCR, one row per CDR3 protein. The data contain 300,000 to 350,000 distinct CDR3 sequences, approximately 4.5% of them singletons. The source material was PBMCs, sampled 15 days after the yellow fever booster vaccination. This clonotype was sampled from a man between 18 and 35 years old who received the YFV17D yellow fever vaccine.

The CDR3 coding sequence is TGTGCCAGCAGCCCCATCGTGACTCAAATAGCGGGGGAGACCCAGTACTTC. As protein: CASSPIVTQIAGETQYF. The chain has TRBV7-9 and TRBJ2-5; TRBD2 aligns across 8 bases. The CDR3 extends over 17 amino acids. The ends lost 5 bases at V and 5 bases at J; junction bases unmatched: 16. Germline V lookup: CDR1 SEHNR, CDR2 FQNEAQ (reference sequence).